What follows are 10 T cell receptor beta chains derived from one specimen sequenced in a study of shared clonotypes between healthy human individuals. Some clones are missing from TCRdb's copy, which holds only in-frame ones; the method was immunoSEQ multiplex PCR. The table records more than 2 million clones, about 95% of them present only once. It was CD45RO-negative cells, positively selected for CCR7, that made up naive CD8 cells, with terminally differentiated effector memory CD45RA+ cells excluded. The sample consisted of naive CD8+ T cells sorted from blood. The receptor set was obtained from a man aged 18 to 29 in good health.

The chain has TRBV6-5 and TRBJ2-2; 10 nucleotides line up with TRBD1. Trimming removed 6 bases from V and 7 bases from J; junction bases left unmatched: 5. CDR3 length equals 14 residues. Germline CDR1 and CDR2: MNHEY and SVGAGI. The CDR3 protein is CASRTGGIGGELFF. As DNA, the CDR3 is TGTGCCAGCAGGACAGGGGGCATAGGCGGGGAGCTGTTTTTT.

J is TRBJ1-2 and V is TRBV2; D unclear. CDR1 and CDR2 (germline): SNHLY, FYNNEI. This CDR3 region has 15 residues. V lost 2 bases to trimming and J lost 2 bases, with 12 bases between them. DNA for the CDR3: TGTGCCAGCAGTGAAAGGTACAATCTAAACTATGGCTACACCTTC. It codes for CASSERYNLNYGYTF. Combining the CDR3 with reference TRBV2 and TRBJ1-2 gives the whole variable domain EPEVTQTPSHQVTQMGQEVILRCVPISNHLYFYWYRQILGQKVEFLVSFYNNEISEKSEIFDDQFSVERPDGSNFTLKIRSTKLEDSAMYFCASSERYNLNYGYTFGSGTRLTVV.

Concerning this clone: Other nucleotide sequences in the sample specify the same CDR3. The chain carries TRBV7-9 and TRBJ2-2, with 9 bases fitting TRBD2. CDR1 SEHNR and CDR2 FQNEAQ come from the germline V gene (reference sequence). The CDR3 is 15 amino acids. Losses at the gene ends were 4 bases for V and 1 base for J; bases not matched to a gene: 1. DNA for the CDR3: TGTGCCAGCAGCTCGACTAGCGGGAACACCGGGGAGCTGTTTTTT. Translating gives CASSSTSGNTGELFF.

The genes are TRBV5-6 and TRBJ2-7, with D possibly matching TRBD1 (6 bases). This CDR3 is built from 15 residues. CDR1 and CDR2 (germline): SGHDT, YYEEEE. V was shortened by 0 bases and J by 1 base, with 11 bases between the two germline ends. The CDR3 is CASSLDRVGSYEQYF. The CDR3 coding sequence is TGTGCCAGCAGCTTGGACAGGGTGGGTTCCTACGAGCAGTACTTC.

The chain recombines TRBV28 with TRBJ1-2; D remains ambiguous. Deletions cut 4 bases from V and 8 bases from J, with 11 bases between. This CDR3 is built from 12 residues. Germline V gene data show CDR1 as MDHEN and CDR2 as SYDVKM. The CDR3 DNA sequence: TGTGCCAGCAGTTGGGATAAGGAGGGCTACACCTTC. Protein sequence: CASSWDKEGYTF.

A few counts support this clone. The chain employs TRBV9 and TRBJ2-7; D is possibly TRBD2 (8 bases). The V gene's germline CDR1 is SGDLS and CDR2 YYNGEE. CDR3 length: 14 residues. The ends were cut back, 3 bases at V and 2 bases at J, with 12 bases in the middle. CDR3 coding DNA: TGTGCCAGCAGCGCGGGAGGGACAGCCTACGAGCAGTACTTC. Translating gives CASSAGGTAYEQYF.

The rearrangement joins TRBV7-6 to TRBJ2-7; D may be TRBD2 (6 bases). This CDR3 region has 14 residues. The V end lost 1 base, the J end lost 2 bases, and 9 bases lay between the germline ends. CDR1 is SGHVS, CDR2 FNYEAQ, per germline. The CDR3 sequence: CASSLEEGTYEQYF. CDR3 nucleotide sequence: TGTGCCAGCAGCTTAGAGGAGGGAACCTACGAGCAGTACTTC.

The chain has TRBV19 and TRBJ1-5; possible D gene TRBD1, 5 bases. The CDR3 spans 15 residues. Germline V gives CDR1 LNHDA, CDR2 SQIVND (reference sequence). V lost 3 bases and J lost 2, with 11 bases in between. The CDR3 is CASSIGGYGNQPQHF. The CDR3 DNA reads as TGTGCCAGTAGTATTGGGGGGTATGGCAATCAGCCCCAGCATTTT. The full variable domain, rest sourced from reference TRBV19 and TRBJ1-5, is DGGITQSPKYLFRKEGQNVTLSCEQNLNHDAMYWYRQDPGQGLRLIYYSQIVNDFQKGDIAEGYSVSREKKESFPLTVTSAQKNPTAFYLCASSIGGYGNQPQHFGDGTRLSIL.

To note about this clone: Other DNA sequences in the sample encode the same CDR3. V gene TRBV10-3 combines with J gene TRBJ1-1, with D hard to call. This CDR3 contains 12 residues. Germline assignment: CDR1 ENHRY and CDR2 SYGVKD. Trimming pared 6 bases from V and 1 base from J, leaving 6 bases between. The CDR3 is CAISGGNTEAFF. CDR3 DNA: TGTGCCATCAGCGGTGGGAACACTGAAGCTTTCTTT.

The chain couples TRBV27 to TRBJ2-7; no clear D. CDR3 length: 15 residues. The V and J ends lost 6 bases and 2 bases respectively, with 17 bases between them. Germline V gene sequence: CDR1 MNHEY, CDR2 SMNVEV (reference sequence). CDR3 sequence: CASRSHSIGTYEQYF. DNA of the CDR3: TGTGCCAGCAGATCTCATAGTATAGGGACCTACGAGCAGTACTTC.